A single sample is the source of the 21 T cell receptor beta chains below, sequenced in a study of control samples from healthy donors and cancer patients. Assay used: immunoSEQ multiplex PCR; TCRdb lists only in-frame clones, some missing. Here the sample spans around 86,000 clones, approximately 90% being singletons. Sequenced material: PBMCs. The receptors were gathered from a woman aged 55-75 years with head and neck cancer.

The chain uses TRBV11-3 and TRBJ2-7, with unresolved D. V shed 5 bases and J shed 1 base, with 9 bases lying between them. Germline V CDR1 and CDR2: SGHNT, YENEEA. The CDR3 spans 13 residues. CDR3 loop: CASSLRTSYEQYF. Written as DNA, the CDR3 is TGTGCCAGCAGCCTACGGACGTCCTACGAGCAGTACTTC.

In the case of this clone: Other nucleotide sequences from this sample produce the same CDR3. The rearrangement uses TRBV5-1 and TRBJ2-7; 8 nucleotides align to TRBD1. The CDR3 spans 15 residues. The V gene end was trimmed by 0 bases and the J gene end by 0 bases; junction bases not matched to a gene: 2. Germline V gives CDR1 SGHRS, CDR2 YFSETQ. CDR3: CASSLVGQGSYEQYF. In DNA, the CDR3 is TGCGCCAGCAGCTTGGTAGGACAGGGCTCCTACGAGCAGTACTTC.

V is TRBV5-1 and J is TRBJ2-3; 9 bases are a match to TRBD2. The J segment lost 0 bases and the V segment lost 1 base, leaving 3 bases of the junction unmatched. Germline V gene sequence: CDR1 SGHRS, CDR2 YFSETQ. There are 16 residues in the CDR3. CDR3 coding DNA: TGCGCCAGCAGCTTGACGACTAGCGGTAGCACAGATACGCAGTATTTT. This encodes CASSLTTSGSTDTQYF.

The chain couples TRBV27 to TRBJ1-6, with 7 nucleotides matching TRBD1. V lost 5 bases and J lost 7; bases outside the gene matches: 5. Germline V gene lookup returns CDR1 MNHEY and CDR2 SMNVEV (reference sequence). This CDR3 contains 14 residues. The CDR3 sequence: CASSRDRANSPLHF. In nucleotides, the CDR3 is TGTGCCAGCAGTCGCGACAGGGCCAATTCACCCCTCCACTTT.

This clone has just one count. The chain is built from TRBV5-1 and TRBJ2-1, with a tentative D call TRBD1 (7 bases). The CDR3 is made up of 15 amino acids. Germline-derived CDR1 and CDR2 are SGHRS and YFSETQ. Trimming removed 4 bases from V and 4 bases from J, with 15 bases in between. CDR3 loop: CASSLRQGGYNEQFF. CDR3 DNA sequence: TGCGCCAGCAGCCTAAGACAGGGAGGATACAATGAGCAGTTCTTC.

There are a few counts of this clone. The chain combines TRBV7-2 with TRBJ2-7; tentative D call: TRBD1 (6 bases). V was clipped by 4 bases and J by 6 bases, with 10 bases between them. Germline CDR1 is SGHTA and CDR2 is FQGNSA. The CDR3 contains 12 residues. The CDR3 DNA reads TGTGCCAGCAGCTCCACAGGGACCGAGCAGTACTTC. It encodes CASSSTGTEQYF.

The J gene is TRBJ2-7, the V gene TRBV7-9, with 7 positions matching TRBD1. This CDR3 is 15 amino acids long. Germline V lookup: CDR1 SEHNR, CDR2 FQNEAQ (reference sequence). After removal of 0 bases from V and 4 bases from J, the junction contained 6 bases not matched to a gene. The CDR3 region is CASSLAGGQFYEQYF. DNA of the CDR3: TGTGCCAGCAGCTTAGCTGGGGGACAGTTTTACGAGCAGTACTTC. The full variable domain, rest sourced from reference TRBV7-9 and TRBJ2-7, is DTGVSQNPRHKITKRGQNVTFRCDPISEHNRLYWYRQTLGQGPEFLTYFQNEAQLEKSRLLSDRFSAERPKGSFSTLEIQRTEQGDSAMYLCASSLAGGQFYEQYFGPGTRLTVT.

The rearrangement joins TRBV28 to TRBJ1-1, with D uncertain. Trimming took off 3 bases at V and 6 bases at J, with 11 bases between the two ends. Germline-derived CDR1 and CDR2 are MDHEN and SYDVKM. The CDR3 covers 13 residues. CDR3 sequence reads: CASSFSQVAEAFF. In nucleotides, the CDR3 is TGTGCCAGCAGTTTTTCACAAGTGGCTGAAGCTTTCTTT. Drawing the rest from reference TRBV28 and TRBJ1-1, the complete variable domain is DVKVTQSSRYLVKRTGEKVFLECVQDMDHENMFWYRQDPGLGLRLIYFSYDVKMKEKGDIPEGYSVSREKKERFSLILESASTNQTSMYLCASSFSQVAEAFFGQGTRLTVV.

The rearrangement joins TRBV3-1 (or the pseudogene TRBV3-2) to TRBJ2-3; no clear D. Per germline, CDR1 LGHDT and CDR2 YNNKEL (reference sequence). The length of the CDR3 is 14 residues. V gave up 1 base and J gave up 2 bases, with 7 bases separating them. The CDR3 here is CASSQGSPTDTQYF. CDR3 DNA: TGTGCCAGCAGCCAAGGGAGCCCCACAGATACGCAGTATTTT.

The chain employs TRBV6-2 or TRBV6-3 and TRBJ2-6; D possibly uses TRBD1 or TRBD2 (5 bases each). V lost 5 bases and J lost 0, with 11 bases in between. The CDR3 covers 16 residues. Germline V gives CDR1 MNHEY, CDR2 SVGEGT. The CDR3 nucleotides read TGTGCCAGCAGTCTCCGTGGGGGCTCTGGGGCCAACGTCCTGACTTTC. Its translation is CASSLRGGSGANVLTF.

This clone occurred once. V usage is TRBV30 and J usage is TRBJ2-7; weak D call: TRBD2 (6 bases). The V and J ends lost 5 bases and 1 base respectively, with 12 bases between them. CDR3 length equals 13 residues. In germline, CDR1 is GTSNPN, CDR2 SVGIG (reference sequence). CDR3 sequence: CAWAPLASYEQYF. The CDR3 nucleotides read TGTGCCTGGGCTCCCCTAGCGTCCTACGAGCAGTACTTC.

J is TRBJ1-2 and V is TRBV5-1; 7 nucleotides agree with TRBD1. Germline V gene data show CDR1 as SGHRS and CDR2 as YFSETQ. The V segment lost 0 bases and the J segment 2 bases; nucleotides outside the gene matches: 4. CDR3 size: 15 residues. As DNA, the CDR3 is TGCGCCAGCAGCTTGGCTCCAGGGGGGAACTATGGCTACACCTTC. This gives the protein CASSLAPGGNYGYTF.

The rearrangement uses TRBV12-3 or TRBV12-4 and TRBJ2-5, with D possibly matching TRBD2 (6 bases). The length of the CDR3 is 12 residues. V shed 7 bases and J shed 4 bases, with 10 bases lying between them. The CDR3 region is CASTPGGETQYF. CDR3 DNA: TGTGCCAGCACCCCCGGGGGAGAGACCCAGTACTTC.

The rearrangement uses TRBV3-1 (or the pseudogene TRBV3-2) and TRBJ2-7, with TRBD2 identical over 7 bases. This CDR3 is built from 14 residues. The J segment lost 6 bases and the V segment lost 1 base, leaving 6 bases of the junction unmatched. Germline V gene data show CDR1 as LGHDT and CDR2 as YNNKEL (reference sequence). The CDR3, as DNA: TGTGCCAGCAGCCAAGGGGTGGGCGGGAGCGAGCAGTACTTC. Translation: CASSQGVGGSEQYF.

The chain carries TRBV28 and TRBJ2-3; D is unclear. CDR3 length: 12 residues. The V gene lost 6 bases and the J gene lost 0 bases, with 4 bases spanning the gap. Germline V gene sequence: CDR1 MDHEN, CDR2 SYDVKM. CDR3 nucleotides: TGTGCCAGCAGAACTAGCACAGATACGCAGTATTTT. Translating gives CASRTSTDTQYF.

This clone appeared a single time. V and J are TRBV7-2 and TRBJ2-3; 9 bases map to TRBD2. CDR1 SGHTA and CDR2 FQGNSA come from the germline V gene. The CDR3 is made up of 17 amino acids. V was pared by 1 base and J by 6 bases, with 11 bases of the junction left unmatched. In DNA, the CDR3 is TGTGCCAGCAGCTTAGTGCCTAGCGGGATTCAAGGGGATACGCAGTATTTT. Protein sequence: CASSLVPSGIQGDTQYF.

The chain joins TRBV18 to TRBJ1-1; D uncertain. The CDR3 totals 14 residues. V was clipped by 2 bases and J by 4 bases, with 11 bases between them. Germline V gene data show CDR1 as KGHSH and CDR2 as LQKENI. The CDR3 is CASSPIAWATEAFF. The CDR3 nucleotides are TGTGCCAGCTCACCAATCGCCTGGGCCACTGAAGCTTTCTTT.

This chain links TRBV20-1 with TRBJ1-1; D not resolved. V lost 3 bases, J lost 4 bases, and 9 bases lay in between. CDR3 length: 12 amino acids. Germline values: CDR1 DFQATT, CDR2 SNEGSKA (reference sequence). This CDR3 reads CSASDGGTEAFF. For the CDR3, the DNA is TGCAGTGCTAGTGACGGTGGCACTGAAGCTTTCTTT.

The chain links TRBV5-1 to TRBJ2-5; TRBD1 is a possible D gene (5 bases). CDR3 length: 16 residues. The germline V gene has CDR1 SGHRS and CDR2 YFSETQ. Trimming removed 0 bases at V and 5 bases at J, with 17 bases between. The CDR3 sequence: CASSLGTGNIKETQYF. Written as DNA, the CDR3 is TGCGCCAGCAGCTTGGGTACAGGCAATATTAAGGAGACCCAGTACTTC.

The rearrangement joins TRBV7-8 to TRBJ2-7, with D perhaps TRBD1 (6 bases). Germline V gene lookup returns CDR1 SGHVS and CDR2 FQNEAQ. The CDR3 is made up of 15 amino acids. With 5 bases removed from V and 4 bases from J, the gap between germline ends came to 18 bases. CDR3 region: CASSMRWTEKYEQYF. The CDR3 DNA follows: TGTGCCAGCAGCATGCGCTGGACAGAAAAATACGAGCAGTACTTC. Supplemented by reference TRBV7-8 and TRBJ2-7, the full variable domain reads GAGVSQSPRYKVAKRGQDVALRCDPISGHVSLFWYQQALGQGPEFLTYFQNEAQLDKSGLPSDRFFAERPEGSVSTLKIQRTQQEDSAVYLCASSMRWTEKYEQYFGPGTRLTVT.

The chain is built from TRBV18 and TRBJ2-1; 7 nucleotides line up with TRBD1. J was trimmed by 3 bases and V by 2 bases; bases with no gene match: 7. Per the germline V gene, CDR1 is KGHSH and CDR2 is LQKENI. The CDR3 runs 16 residues. CDR3 amino acids: CASSPTGQIIYNEQFF. For the CDR3, the DNA is TGTGCCAGCTCACCAACGGGACAGATAATCTACAATGAGCAGTTCTTC.